This T cell receptor beta chain originates from a study of blood T cell repertoires in COVID-19. Recovered status in Cohort 3 required two negative PCRs, clearance, or symptom resolution. Authors' analysis steps: Amplified reference gene primers provided the basis for estimating nucleated cell counts. Some clones are missing from TCRdb's copy, which holds only in-frame ones; the method was immunoSEQ multiplex PCR. V and J calls plus clone size are reproduced from that table; the DNA served to infer D and trimming. The sample consists of about 200,000 clones, roughly 90% of them appearing once. The sequencing sample was made of PBMCs or T cells enriched from blood (not recorded which). This receptor was obtained from a woman between 18 and 30 years old who had recovered from COVID-19.

The CDR3 is CASSYLQSSGNTIYF. The DNA for the CDR3 is TGTGCCAGCAGTTACTTACAGAGCTCTGGAAACACCATATATTTT. V and J are TRBV6-6 and TRBJ1-3; D unresolved. The CDR3 has 15 residues. Deletions cut 1 base from V and 0 bases from J, with 7 bases between. The germline CDR1 and CDR2 sequences are MNHNY and SVGAGI (reference sequence).